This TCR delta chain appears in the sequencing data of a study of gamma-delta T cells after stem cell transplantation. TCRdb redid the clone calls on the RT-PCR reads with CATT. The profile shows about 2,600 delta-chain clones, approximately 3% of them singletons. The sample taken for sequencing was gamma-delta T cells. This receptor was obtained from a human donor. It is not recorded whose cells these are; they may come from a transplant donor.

CDR3 sequence reads: CAFRRRWLLWNVLKCCDTDKLIF. The CDR3 region has the DNA TGTGCCTTTAGGCGGCGGTGGTTATTGTGGAACGTCCTCAAGTGCTGTGACACCGATAAACTCATCTTT. J is TRDJ1 and V is TRDV3, with no clear D. The CDR3 runs to 23 residues. The germline CDR1 and CDR2 sequences are TVYSNPD and GDNSRS (reference sequence). Trimming removed 0 bases from V and 0 bases from J, with 38 bases in between.